This T cell receptor (beta chain) is drawn from a study of blood T cell repertoires in COVID-19. Study at large: Material from acute and convalescent COVID-19 was sourced from the United States, Italy and Spain. T cells, B-cell-depleted T cells, or PBMCs supplied cDNA or gDNA.

Living in under 30 US areas, the participants were between 18 and 89 years of age. Original methodology: Amplification from reference gene primers served as the basis for estimated nucleated cell counts. Clones were sequenced by immunoSEQ multiplex PCR, and TCRdb holds only the in-frame ones, with some missing. V and J calls plus clone size are reproduced from that table; the DNA served to infer D and trimming. The table lists about 320,000 clones, around nine tenths of them singletons. The origin of this receptor is a man between 60 and 70 years old who had recovered from COVID-19. The sample was PBMCs or T cells enriched from blood (not recorded which).

The CDR3 is CASSLSGGRDYNEQFF. The CDR3 DNA sequence: TGTGCCAGCAGCTTAAGCGGCGGGCGAGACTACAATGAGCAGTTCTTC. The gene calls are TRBV7-9 and TRBJ2-1, with D possibly TRBD2 on 5 matching bases. The CDR3 spans 16 residues. Germline CDR1 is SEHNR and CDR2 is FQNEAQ (reference sequence). V lost 2 bases, J lost 3 bases, and 14 bases lay in between.